The 32 T cell receptor beta chains listed next were all sequenced from one sample in a study of T cell responses to AZD1222 COVID-19 vaccine. Some clones are missing from TCRdb's copy, which holds only in-frame ones; the method was immunoSEQ multiplex PCR. The sample comprises 55,000 to 80,000 clones, about 74% of which are singletons, and about 14% rests with the top ten. The sample was peripheral blood, taken on day 0 of AZD1222 vaccination. The source of these receptors is an adult in good health.

The chain carries TRBV12-5 and TRBJ1-1; D is unclear. The CDR3 consists of 12 residues. With 1 base removed from V and 6 bases from J, the gap between germline ends came to 6 bases. In germline, CDR1 is LGHNT, CDR2 FRNRAP. DNA of the CDR3: TGTGCTAGTGGTTTGGGCCGGGCTGAAGCTTTCTTT. This translates into CASGLGRAEAFF. Looking up the rest from reference TRBV12-5 and TRBJ1-1 gives the full variable domain: DARVTQTPRHKVTEMGQEVTMRCQPILGHNTVFWYRQTMMQGLELLAYFRNRAPLDDSGMPKDRFSAEMPDATLATLKIQPSEPRDSAVYFCASGLGRAEAFFGQGTRLTVV.

The rearrangement joins TRBV11-1 to TRBJ1-6; D not resolved. V was shortened by 6 bases and J by 5 bases, with 11 bases between the two germline ends. The CDR3 is made up of 14 amino acids. CDR1 is SGHAT, CDR2 FQDESV, per germline (reference sequence). CDR3 region: CASRVGSDNSPLHF. Written as DNA, the CDR3 is TGTGCCAGCAGGGTTGGATCAGATAATTCACCCCTCCACTTT.

The J gene is TRBJ2-7, the V gene TRBV7-9, with D possibly matching TRBD2 (5 bases). There are 14 residues in the CDR3. Germline-derived CDR1 and CDR2 are SEHNR and FQNEAQ (reference sequence). V was cut by 3 bases and J by 1 base, with 10 bases left in between. The chain's CDR3 is CASSFQAGSYEQYF. CDR3 in DNA: TGTGCCAGCAGCTTCCAGGCGGGTTCCTACGAGCAGTACTTC.

This clone was found once. The genes are TRBV19 and TRBJ1-6; 10 bases are shared with TRBD1. The CDR3 extends over 15 amino acids. J lost 8 bases, V lost 3 bases, and 4 bases had no gene match. Germline V gene sequence: CDR1 LNHDA, CDR2 SQIVND (reference sequence). Here the CDR3 DNA reads TGTGCCAGTAGTATCGGGACAGGGGCGGATTCACCCCTCCACTTT. It is translated as CASSIGTGADSPLHF.

The CDR3 bases are TGTGCCAGCAGCAACCGGGACAGTGACACCATATATTTT. It is translated as CASSNRDSDTIYF. V and J are TRBV7-9 and TRBJ1-3; 7 positions match TRBD1. The V gene end was trimmed by 5 bases and the J gene end by 8 bases; junction bases not matched to a gene: 6. This CDR3 contains 13 residues. The germline V gene has CDR1 SEHNR and CDR2 FQNEAQ (reference sequence).

The gene calls are TRBV5-5 and TRBJ1-1; D ambiguous. V was trimmed by 1 base and J by 2 bases, leaving 6 bases between them. Germline-derived CDR1 and CDR2 are SGHKS and YYEKEE (reference sequence). This CDR3 has 13 residues. The CDR3 sequence: CASSLTRNTEAFF. CDR3 in DNA: TGTGCCAGCAGCTTGACAAGAAACACTGAAGCTTTCTTT.

About this clone: The same CDR3 is also encoded by other DNA sequences in this sample. V usage is TRBV7-2 and J usage is TRBJ2-5; no reliable D call. V shed 3 bases and J shed 5 bases, with 4 bases lying between them. The CDR3 has 11 amino acids. Looked up from germline, CDR1 is SGHTA and CDR2 is FQGNSA. DNA for the CDR3: TGTGCCAGCAGCTTTTATGAGACCCAGTACTTC. Its protein product is CASSFYETQYF.

J is TRBJ2-3 and V is TRBV13; no definite D call. Looked up from germline, CDR1 is PRHDT and CDR2 is FYEKMQ (reference sequence). The V end lost 0 bases, the J end lost 5 bases, and 3 bases lay between the germline ends. This CDR3 spans 12 amino acids. This CDR3 is CASSLGGDTQYF. The CDR3 DNA reads as TGTGCCAGCAGCTTAGGGGGAGATACGCAGTATTTT.

This chain links TRBV11-2 with TRBJ1-4; D may be TRBD1 (6 bases). Germline loops: CDR1 SGHAT, CDR2 FQNNGV. V dropped 5 bases and J dropped 7 bases, with 23 bases sitting between them. This CDR3 region has 17 residues. The CDR3 here is CASSTQKGGREGEKLFF. The CDR3 coding sequence is TGTGCCAGCAGCACCCAAAAGGGGGGCAGGGAGGGTGAAAAACTGTTTTTT.

V is TRBV7-8 and J is TRBJ1-1; D possibly corresponds to TRBD1 (6 bases). Trimming shortened V by 8 bases and J by 9 bases, and 19 bases separated the two germline ends. The CDR3 consists of 13 residues. In germline, CDR1 is SGHVS, CDR2 FQNEAQ. As DNA, the CDR3 is TGTGCCAGCCGTGGTGGGGAGGGGGGAAAAGCTTTCTTT. Amino acids: CASRGGEGGKAFF.

The chain employs TRBV7-8 and TRBJ1-3; D not certain. Germline-derived CDR1 and CDR2 are SGHVS and FQNEAQ. The CDR3 is made up of 16 amino acids. V was clipped by 4 bases and J by 4 bases, with 17 bases between them. CDR3 loop: CASSSFERKVGNTIYF. DNA of the CDR3: TGTGCCAGCAGCTCATTTGAGAGGAAGGTCGGAAACACCATATATTTT.

In its sample, this clone was seen once. This chain uses TRBV7-6 with TRBJ1-1; D perhaps matches TRBD1 (5 bases). The CDR3 is 14 amino acids. V lost 4 bases, J lost 10 bases, and 19 bases lay in between. From germline, CDR1 is SGHVS and CDR2 FNYEAQ. CDR3 in amino acids: CASSSLGTPSGAFF. Written as DNA, the CDR3 is TGTGCCAGCAGCTCCCTGGGGACCCCATCGGGAGCTTTCTTT.

The chain is built from TRBV27 and TRBJ2-7, with D possibly matching TRBD1 (6 bases). This CDR3 comprises 13 residues. Germline V gene data show CDR1 as MNHEY and CDR2 as SMNVEV (reference sequence). V was trimmed by 7 bases and J by 3 bases, leaving 13 bases between them. In DNA form, the CDR3 reads TGTGCCAGCACCCTGGGCAGGGGCTACGAGCAGTACTTC. This translates into CASTLGRGYEQYF.

This clone is a singleton in its sample. The genes are TRBV11-2 and TRBJ2-1; D is undetermined. Trimming took 7 bases from V and 3 from J, leaving 10 bases between them. The germline V gene encodes CDR1 SGHAT and CDR2 FQNNGV. The CDR3 contains 13 residues. The CDR3 nucleotides are TGTGCCAGCACTCTTGGGGTCTACAATGAGCAGTTCTTC. Translated: CASTLGVYNEQFF.

The chain combines TRBV5-6 with TRBJ2-1; TRBD1 might be the D (5 bases). The length of the CDR3 is 15 residues. V dropped 4 bases and J dropped 5 bases, with 16 bases sitting between them. Germline CDR1 reads SGHDT; CDR2 reads YYEEEE. In nucleotides, the CDR3 is TGTGCCAGCAGCCGACAGAAAGGCCCTCACAATGAGCAGTTCTTC. Amino acid sequence: CASSRQKGPHNEQFF.

The rearrangement joins TRBV7-2 to TRBJ1-4; D might be TRBD1 (6 bases). CDR3 length equals 14 residues. In germline, CDR1 is SGHTA, CDR2 FQGNSA. The germline V and J ends were trimmed by 1 base and 14 bases, with 17 bases remaining between them. This chain's CDR3 is CASSLEGGRLHLFF. CDR3 bases: TGTGCCAGCAGCTTAGAGGGGGGCCGTCTTCACCTGTTTTTT. Drawing the rest from reference TRBV7-2 and TRBJ1-4, the complete variable domain is GAGVSQSPSNKVTEKGKDVELRCDPISGHTALYWYRQSLGQGLEFLIYFQGNSAPDKSGLPSDRFSAERTGGSVSTLTIQRTQQEDSAVYLCASSLEGGRLHLFFGSGTQLSVL.

The chain is built from TRBV7-6 and TRBJ1-2, with 8 bases identical to TRBD1. Germline V gives CDR1 SGHVS, CDR2 FNYEAQ. The CDR3 extends over 14 amino acids. With 4 bases clipped from V and 6 bases from J, the junction kept 7 bases outside the gene matches. For the CDR3, the DNA is TGTGCCAGCAGCTCAGGGGGCTGGAGCGATGGCTACACCTTC. Amino acids: CASSSGGWSDGYTF.

The gene calls are TRBV5-1 and TRBJ1-6; unclear D gene. Germline V gene sequence: CDR1 SGHRS, CDR2 YFSETQ. The CDR3 is 14 amino acids. Trimming took off 5 bases at V and 0 bases at J, with 6 bases between the two ends. The CDR3: CASSYYSYNSPLHF. Written as DNA, the CDR3 is TGCGCCAGCAGTTATTACTCCTATAATTCACCCCTCCACTTT.

This chain joins TRBV2 and TRBJ2-7; 12 nucleotides agree with TRBD2. CDR1 and CDR2 (germline): SNHLY, FYNNEI. The J segment lost 2 bases and the V segment lost 2 bases, leaving 10 bases of the junction unmatched. The CDR3 length is 18 residues. The CDR3 is CASSETSGGPNGTYEQYF. CDR3 DNA sequence: TGTGCCAGCAGTGAAACTAGCGGGGGGCCTAATGGGACCTACGAGCAGTACTTC.

The table lists this clone with a count of one. V gene TRBV7-2 combines with J gene TRBJ2-1; TRBD2 matches 12 bases. CDR1 and CDR2 (germline): SGHTA, FQGNSA. V was clipped by 5 bases and J by 7 bases; unmatched bases: 6. The length of the CDR3 is 15 residues. The CDR3 loop is CASSAWTSGVNEQFF. The CDR3 DNA reads TGTGCCAGCAGCGCATGGACTAGCGGGGTAAATGAGCAGTTCTTC.

This chain connects TRBV6-4 to TRBJ1-6; D is unresolved. The CDR3 sequence is 13 residues long. V lost 4 bases and J 6 bases, leaving 7 bases between the germline ends. Germline-derived CDR1 and CDR2 are MRHNA and SNTAGT. The CDR3 sequence: CASSVSVNSPLHF. The CDR3 nucleotides read TGTGCCAGCAGTGTTTCAGTTAATTCACCCCTCCACTTT.

The chain employs TRBV21-1 and TRBJ2-7; no check of the table's D call, TRBD1, against the DNA was made. TRBV21-1 is designated a pseudogene. The CDR3 spans 14 residues. The CDR3 reads CASDTGTGSNEQYF. DNA for the CDR3: TGTGCCAGCGATACCGGGACAGGGTCCAACGAGCAGTACTTC.

This chain links TRBV7-9 with TRBJ2-3, with D possibly matching TRBD1 (5 bases). Per the germline V gene, CDR1 is SEHNR and CDR2 is FQNEAQ (reference sequence). The V end lost 4 bases, the J end lost 1 base, and 9 bases lay between the germline ends. This CDR3 has 14 amino acids. DNA of the CDR3: TGTGCCAGCAGCTCCTGGGGCCGCACAGATACGCAGTATTTT. Encoded protein: CASSSWGRTDTQYF.

This clone was detected only a few times. The gene calls are TRBV27 and TRBJ1-1; D is possibly TRBD1 (5 bases). Germline loops: CDR1 MNHEY, CDR2 SMNVEV (reference sequence). The CDR3 is 11 residues long. The V and J ends lost 5 bases and 4 bases respectively, with 5 bases between them. In DNA form, the CDR3 reads TGTGCCAGCAGTCAGGGCACTGAAGCTTTCTTT. This translates into CASSQGTEAFF.

This rearrangement joins TRBV27 to TRBJ1-5; the match to TRBD1 covers 7 bases. With 6 bases clipped from V and 6 bases from J, the junction kept 2 bases outside the gene matches. Germline values: CDR1 MNHEY, CDR2 SMNVEV (reference sequence). The CDR3 runs 12 residues. CDR3 nucleotides: TGTGCCAGCAGGCAGGGGGGTCAGCCCCAGCATTTT. Encoded protein: CASRQGGQPQHF.

The chain couples TRBV6-5 to TRBJ2-5; 10 positions match TRBD2. V shed 0 bases, J shed 5 bases, and the junction held 6 bases outside the gene matches. The CDR3 covers 16 residues. The germline V gene encodes CDR1 MNHEY and CDR2 SVGAGI. The chain's CDR3 is CASSYSGLAGDETQYF. Written as DNA, the CDR3 is TGTGCCAGCAGTTACTCGGGCCTAGCGGGGGACGAGACCCAGTACTTC.

The rearrangement uses TRBV11-1 and TRBJ2-7; 11 bases are a match to TRBD1. The CDR3 loop spans 17 amino acids. The germline CDR1 and CDR2 sequences are SGHAT and FQDESV (reference sequence). The junction had 6 bases not matched to a gene; V was cut back by 0 bases and J by 2 bases. The CDR3 coding sequence is TGTGCCAGCAGCTTAGCGGGACCGGGACAGGGGGCCTACGAGCAGTACTTC. This translates into CASSLAGPGQGAYEQYF.

This clone was seen once. V and J are TRBV24-1 and TRBJ2-2; D gene unclear. With 0 bases removed from V and 0 bases from J, the gap between germline ends came to 7 bases. CDR1 and CDR2 (germline): KGHDR, SFDVKD. This CDR3 is 16 amino acids long. The CDR3 loop reads CATSDLTTPNTGELFF. The CDR3 DNA reads as TGTGCCACCAGTGATTTGACTACTCCGAACACCGGGGAGCTGTTTTTT.

This clone was seen more than once but under ten times. This sequence joins TRBV5-1 and TRBJ2-7; tentatively, D is TRBD1 (6 bases). The CDR3 is 15 residues long. Trimming cost V 4 bases and J 0 bases, with 14 bases left between them. The germline CDR1 and CDR2 sequences are SGHRS and YFSETQ. Here the CDR3 reads CASSHGTRSSYEQYF. CDR3 in DNA: TGCGCCAGCAGCCACGGGACAAGGAGCTCCTACGAGCAGTACTTC.

This clone was recorded only once. The gene calls are TRBV19 and TRBJ1-2; no clear D gene. This CDR3 has 15 amino acids. V was shortened by 5 bases and J by 5 bases, with 18 bases between the two germline ends. The germline gives CDR1 LNHDA, CDR2 SQIVND (reference sequence). The CDR3 nucleotides are TGTGCCAGTAGTCCAAAACCCGGCGTATTATATGGCTACACCTTC. This translates into CASSPKPGVLYGYTF.

This chain connects TRBV18 to TRBJ2-5; D ambiguous. V lost 2 bases and J 3 bases, leaving 1 base between the germline ends. In germline, CDR1 is KGHSH, CDR2 LQKENI. The CDR3 is 11 residues long. The CDR3 DNA sequence: TGTGCCAGCTCACCAAAAGAGACCCAGTACTTC. The encoded protein is CASSPKETQYF.

The chain combines TRBV28 with TRBJ1-4; D is undetermined. There are 14 residues in the CDR3. Trimming took 5 bases from V and 6 from J, leaving 13 bases between them. The germline gives CDR1 MDHEN, CDR2 SYDVKM. In DNA, the CDR3 is TGTGCCAGCAGTCAACCCGGGAGGGATGAAAAACTGTTTTTT. This codes for CASSQPGRDEKLFF.